These 3 T cell receptor beta chains were sequenced from one sample in a study of identical twins. TCRdb passed the 5' RACE reads through MiXCR, listing each CDR3 protein once. The table shows over 550,000 distinct CDR3 sequences, with just over 7% occurring only once. The same specimen was also included in a second study, on yellow fever vaccine responses in identical twins.

Source material: PBMCs. The source is a young woman in good health.

The table lists this clonotype with many counts. The CDR3 reads CASSGAGLEGEADTQYF. The DNA of the CDR3 is TGCGCCAGCAGCGGAGCCGGACTAGAGGGAGAGGCAGATACGCAGTATTTT. The gene calls are TRBV4-1 and TRBJ2-3; 7 nucleotides align to TRBD2. There are 17 residues in the CDR3. Germline lookup yields CDR1 MGHRA and CDR2 YSYEKL. With 5 bases clipped from V and 4 bases from J, the junction kept 15 bases outside the gene matches.

This clonotype was counted only a few times. V gene TRBV3-1 combines with J gene TRBJ2-3, with no clear D. This CDR3 has 14 residues. Germline CDR1 reads LGHDT; CDR2 reads YNNKEL (reference sequence). Trimming cost V 0 bases and J 7 bases, with 11 bases left between them. CDR3 sequence: CASSQDGGWNTQYF. The CDR3 DNA reads as TGTGCCAGCAGCCAAGATGGCGGTTGGAATACGCAGTATTTT.

This rearrangement joins TRBV5-1 to TRBJ2-7; possibly TRBD1 for D (6 bases). The germline V gene has CDR1 SGHRS and CDR2 YFSETQ. The germline V and J ends were trimmed by 3 bases and 3 bases, with 13 bases remaining between them. This CDR3 is built from 14 residues. Written as DNA, the CDR3 is TGCGCCAGCAGCTGGACCGGACAGAACTACGAGCAGTACGTC. This sequence encodes CASSWTGQNYEQYV.